Listed below are T cell receptor beta chains from one sample, sequenced in a study of post-analysis software for immune sequencing data. TCRdb re-analysed the PCR reads in MiXCR, keeping a single row per CDR3 protein. The sample yields hundreds of thousands of distinct CDR3 sequences, around 40% seen once. The specimen was blood. These receptors were obtained from a girl aged 10-17 years with multiple sclerosis. Each CDR3 is given with its conserved first and last residue. D genes are given only for firm matches. Size is stated for part of the rows, as once, few or many counts, or as a class when the clone is expanded.

J,size,D,V,CDR3,DNA
TRBJ2-3,-,TRBD2,TRBV20-1,CSASPSGKGPTDTQYF,TGCAGTGCTAGCCCTAGCGGGAAGGGGCCCACAGATACGCAGTATTTT
TRBJ2-7,-,TRBD2,TRBV18,CASSPRGLAEPYEQYF,TGTGCCAGCTCACCTCGGGGACTAGCGGAACCCTACGAGCAGTACTTC
TRBJ2-1,many,TRBD2,TRBV5-6,CASSLALAGAHEQFF,TGTGCCAGCAGCTTGGCACTAGCGGGAGCCCATGAGCAGTTCTTC
TRBJ1-2,-,TRBD1,TRBV4-2,CASSQDGQGAEDGYTF,TGTGCCAGCAGCCAAGACGGACAGGGGGCTGAGGATGGCTACACCTTC
TRBJ2-1,-,-,TRBV7-9,CASSPTTRSSEQFF,TGTGCCAGCAGCCCAACGACTAGATCCTCCGAGCAGTTCTTC
TRBJ2-1,-,TRBD2,TRBV29-1,CSVGYRLAGANNEQFF,TGCAGCGTTGGGTACAGGCTAGCGGGAGCAAACAATGAGCAGTTCTTC
TRBJ2-7,-,-,TRBV20-1,CSARDLRVSYEQYF,TGCAGTGCTAGAGATCTTCGGGTTAGCTACGAGCAGTACTTC
TRBJ2-3,-,TRBD2,TRBV20-1,CSARLEREGDTQYF,TGCAGTGCTAGGCTGGAGCGGGAGGGAGATACGCAGTATTTT
TRBJ1-2,-,TRBD1,TRBV7-3,CATQTQDRGAGGYTF,TGTGCCACACAAACCCAAGACAGGGGGGCTGGGGGCTACACCTTC
TRBJ1-1,many,TRBD1,TRBV19,CASISDRGLNTEAFF,TGTGCCAGTATTTCGGACAGGGGATTGAACACTGAAGCTTTCTTT
TRBJ1-2,-,-,TRBV28,CASSSSGSGLGYTF,TGTGCCAGCAGTTCTTCAGGGTCCGGGCTTGGCTACACCTTC
TRBJ2-3,many,-,TRBV24-1,CATSEGELTRADTQYF,TGTGCCACCAGTGAGGGAGAGTTAACCAGGGCAGATACGCAGTATTTT
TRBJ2-3,few,-,TRBV10-3,CAIRYDSFRPEGTDTQYF,TGTGCCATCAGGTACGACAGTTTCAGGCCCGAAGGCACAGATACGCAGTATTTT
TRBJ2-7,-,TRBD1,TRBV6-1,CASSPGTGGSLSYEQYF,TGTGCCAGCAGTCCCGGGACAGGGGGCTCGCTGAGCTACGAGCAGTACTTC
TRBJ1-2,-,-,TRBV29-1,CSGYTKGQGYGYTF,TGCAGCGGATACACGAAGGGGCAGGGCTATGGCTACACCTTC
TRBJ2-5,few,TRBD2,TRBV3-1,CASSQDLAWASGSLQETQYF,TGTGCCAGCAGCCAAGATCTGGCTTGGGCTAGCGGGAGTCTGCAAGAGACCCAGTACTTC
TRBJ2-5,-,-,TRBV5-1,CASSPLGSKLQETQYF,TGCGCCAGCAGCCCCCTGGGCAGCAAACTACAAGAGACCCAGTACTTC
TRBJ2-7,-,-,TRBV5-6,CASSLAEDFSYEQYF,TGTGCCAGCAGCTTGGCCGAGGACTTCTCCTACGAGCAGTACTTC
TRBJ2-5,-,-,TRBV7-2,CASSLEVEQETQYF,TGTGCCAGCAGCTTAGAGGTTGAGCAAGAGACCCAGTACTTC
TRBJ2-1,-,TRBD2,TRBV6-5,CASSYAGGGEQFF,TGTGCCAGCAGTTACGCTGGGGGGGGTGAGCAGTTCTTC
TRBJ1-4,-,TRBD1,TRBV20-1,CSAGTGGSLEKLFF,TGCAGTGCTGGTACAGGGGGATCCTTAGAAAAACTGTTTTTT
TRBJ2-3,-,TRBD2,TRBV19,CASSPTSGASTDTQYF,TGTGCCAGTAGTCCGACTAGCGGGGCCTCCACAGATACGCAGTATTTT
TRBJ2-1,few,-,TRBV6-5,CASRYTRGGHNEQFF,TGTGCCAGCAGATACACCAGGGGAGGACACAATGAGCAGTTCTTC
TRBJ2-7,many,TRBD2,TRBV4-3,CASSQGLAGSYEQYF,TGCGCCAGCAGCCAAGGACTAGCGGGTTCCTACGAGCAGTACTTC
TRBJ2-1,few,TRBD1,TRBV20-1,CSAGDRSLSYNEQFF,TGCAGTGCGGGGGACAGGTCTTTGTCCTACAATGAGCAGTTCTTC
TRBJ1-2,-,-,TRBV15,CATGGARSGYGYTF,TGTGCCACCGGCGGGGCAAGGAGCGGGTATGGCTACACCTTC
TRBJ2-3,-,-,TRBV24-1,CATEGAETDYTDTQYF,TGTGCCACAGAAGGAGCGGAGACGGACTACACAGATACGCAGTATTTT
TRBJ1-2,few,-,TRBV20-1,CRIQGRLNGYTF,TGCAGGATACAGGGACGATTAAATGGCTACACCTTC
TRBJ2-3,-,-,TRBV12-3/TRBV12-4,CASSGVPTDTQYF,TGTGCCAGCAGTGGCGTACCGACTGATACGCAGTATTTT
TRBJ2-7,-,-,TRBV27,CASSLELGTYEQYF,TGTGCCAGCAGTTTGGAGCTGGGGACCTACGAGCAGTACTTC
TRBJ2-2,-,-,TRBV7-2,CASSFSENTGELFF,TGTGCCAGCAGCTTTAGCGAGAACACCGGGGAGCTGTTTTTT
TRBJ2-1,few,TRBD2,TRBV5-1,CASSLLASGDNEQFF,TGCGCCAGCAGCTTGTTGGCTAGCGGAGACAATGAGCAGTTCTTC
TRBJ1-5,-,-,TRBV20-1,CSARARVRSQPQHF,TGCAGTGCTAGAGCCAGGGTACGTTCCCAGCCCCAGCATTTT
TRBJ1-2,-,-,TRBV12-3/TRBV12-4,CASSSAPTGPTNYGYTF,TGTGCCAGCAGTTCCGCCCCAACCGGGCCTACTAACTATGGCTACACCTTC
TRBJ2-1,once,-,TRBV9,CASSVGAGTYNEQFF,TGTGCCAGCAGCGTAGGTGCGGGAACCTACAATGAGCAGTTCTTC
TRBJ2-4,few,TRBD2,TRBV7-2,CASSLHGAQASGKGEQYF,TGTGCCAGCAGCTTACACGGGGCTCAGGCTAGCGGGAAGGGAGAGCAGTACTTC
TRBJ2-7,-,-,TRBV5-1,CASSLAGAGSYNEQYF,TGCGCCAGCAGCTTGGCCGGAGCGGGTAGCTACAATGAGCAGTACTTC
TRBJ2-6,-,-,TRBV5-6,CASSPMSTGSGANVLTF,TGTGCCAGCAGCCCGATGTCAACCGGATCTGGGGCCAACGTCCTGACTTTC
TRBJ1-2,few,-,TRBV27,CASSLYPPEYGYTF,TGTGCCAGCAGTTTATATCCGCCGGAATATGGCTACACCTTC
TRBJ2-3,-,-,TRBV15,CATSRDLTGTQYF,TGTGCCACCAGCAGAGATCTGACTGGTACGCAGTATTTT
TRBJ2-1,-,TRBD2,TRBV3-1,CASSQLRRREAGNEQFF,TGTGCCAGCAGCCAATTAAGAAGGCGGGAGGCTGGCAATGAGCAGTTCTTC
TRBJ2-2,-,TRBD2,TRBV4-2,CASSQDPAGGPVGELFF,TGTGCCAGCAGCCAAGATCCAGCGGGAGGGCCGGTCGGGGAGCTGTTTTTT
TRBJ2-7,-,TRBD2,TRBV6-4,CASSPGGPYGEQYF,TGTGCCAGCAGTCCGGGAGGGCCGTATGGGGAGCAGTACTTC
TRBJ2-1,few,TRBD2,TRBV7-9,CASSFTSGREWYEQFF,TGTGCCAGCAGCTTCACGAGCGGGAGGGAGTGGTATGAGCAGTTCTTC
TRBJ1-2,many,TRBD1,TRBV7-9,CASSLVGQPNYGYTF,TGTGCCAGCAGCTTAGTGGGACAGCCTAACTATGGCTACACCTTC
TRBJ2-7,few,-,TRBV20-1,CSARGTRDAGSYEQYF,TGCAGTGCTAGAGGTACCCGGGACGCCGGCTCCTACGAGCAGTACTTC